These 9 T cell receptor beta chains came from one sample sequenced in a study of cytomegalovirus exposure and HLA in healthy donors. The PCR had 60 Vbeta and 13 Jbeta primers. TCRdb's copy holds only in-frame clones and misses some; the assay was immunoSEQ multiplex PCR. This sample's clone table lists roughly 65,000 clones. The sample was PBMCs. The receptors derive from a boy between 10 and 17 years old in good health and CMV-seronegative.

This CDR3 is CASSRSLSQGGGTDTQYF. CDR3 sequence (DNA): TGCGCCAGCAGCCGGTCACTTTCTCAGGGGGGTGGGACAGATACGCAGTATTTT. The chain joins TRBV5-1 to TRBJ2-3; a possible D gene is TRBD1 (7 bases). CDR3 size: 18 residues. Germline loops: CDR1 SGHRS, CDR2 YFSETQ. V was trimmed by 4 bases and J by 3 bases, leaving 24 bases between them.

The rearrangement joins TRBV7-2 to TRBJ2-7; 9 bases align to TRBD2. Per germline, CDR1 SGHTA and CDR2 FQGNSA. The CDR3 extends over 16 amino acids. The junction had 6 bases not matched to a gene; V was cut back by 1 base and J by 2 bases. The CDR3 bases are TGTGCCAGCAGCTTAGTTCTTGCGGGAGGGCCCTACGAGCAGTACTTC. Translated: CASSLVLAGGPYEQYF.

The genes are TRBV11-2 and TRBJ2-2, with D maybe TRBD1 (6 bases). Between the trimmed V and J ends, which lost 3 bases and 7 bases, there was a span of 18 bases. The CDR3 spans 16 residues. The germline V gene has CDR1 SGHAT and CDR2 FQNNGV. The CDR3 is CASSFPPRTVNGELFF. The CDR3 bases are TGTGCCAGCAGCTTTCCCCCTAGGACAGTAAACGGGGAGCTGTTTTTT.

The chain is built from TRBV6-5 and TRBJ2-1, with 7 bases matching TRBD1. The V segment lost 5 bases and the J segment 4 bases; nucleotides outside the gene matches: 8. This CDR3 contains 15 residues. Germline CDR1 and CDR2: MNHEY and SVGAGI. CDR3 coding DNA: TGTGCCAGCAGTACATCGGGACAGACTTACAATGAGCAGTTCTTC. Translated: CASSTSGQTYNEQFF.

V gene TRBV7-2 combines with J gene TRBJ2-7; D unclear. CDR1 is SGHTA and CDR2 is FQGNSA in the germline V gene. The CDR3 is 15 residues long. Trimming cost V 4 bases and J 0 bases, with 13 bases left between them. The CDR3 DNA is TGTGCCAGCAGCTCCGACGGCGGAGCCTCCTACGAGCAGTACTTC. Protein: CASSSDGGASYEQYF.

The chain carries TRBV2 and TRBJ2-5, with TRBD2 matching over 7 bases. V was clipped by 3 bases and J by 5 bases; unmatched bases: 3. CDR1 SNHLY and CDR2 FYNNEI come from the germline V gene. There are 13 residues in the CDR3. CDR3 in amino acids: CASSEGGWETQYF. The CDR3 DNA reads as TGTGCCAGCAGTGAGGGAGGGTGGGAGACCCAGTACTTC.

V is TRBV6-4 and J is TRBJ2-3, with 8 bases fitting TRBD2. Germline V gives CDR1 MRHNA, CDR2 SNTAGT. The CDR3 totals 14 residues. Trimming removed 5 bases from V and 9 bases from J; junction bases left unmatched: 10. CDR3 sequence reads: CASSLTLVAGTQYF. In nucleotides, the CDR3 is TGTGCCAGCAGTTTGACTCTGGTAGCGGGGACGCAGTATTTT.

The chain joins TRBV5-1 to TRBJ2-1; 10 nucleotides agree with TRBD1. Germline V gene data show CDR1 as SGHRS and CDR2 as YFSETQ. The CDR3 is 16 amino acids. The V segment lost 1 base and the J segment 3 bases; nucleotides outside the gene matches: 4. CDR3 residues: CASSLTGTGVYNEQFF. As DNA, the CDR3 is TGCGCCAGCAGCTTGACCGGGACAGGGGTCTACAATGAGCAGTTCTTC.

The CDR3 spells CASSQQDQGTSEAFF. The CDR3 DNA is TGCGCCAGCAGCCAACAAGATCAGGGCACGTCCGAAGCTTTCTTT. The chain employs TRBV4-1 and TRBJ1-1; possible D gene TRBD1, 5 bases. V lost 2 bases to trimming and J lost 8 bases, with 18 bases between them. Per the germline V gene, CDR1 is MGHRA and CDR2 is YSYEKL. The CDR3 length is 15 residues.